This T cell receptor (beta chain) was documented in a study of T cells in Graves' hyperthyroidism and ophthalmopathy. The CDR3 regions of TCR beta were amplified from RNA transcripts. A set of HTBI primers served as the primers for a first-round RT-PCR of the TCR CDR3. TCRdb reanalysed the multiplex PCR reads using MiXCR and keeps one entry per CDR3 protein. This table holds 30,000 to 35,000 distinct CDR3 sequences, approximately 52% found once. The CDR3 contains 16 residues. CDR1 and CDR2 from the germline V gene are SGHNT and YYREEE (reference sequence). Between the trimmed V and J ends, which lost 2 bases and 8 bases, there was a span of 19 bases.

The chain is built from TRBV5-4 and TRBJ1-4; D remains ambiguous. Sequencing used blood. This TCR derives from a woman in her thirties or forties with Graves' ophthalmopathy. CDR3 sequence (DNA): TGTGCCAGCAGCTTTCTCTTTGACCCTACGAGGGAAAAACTGTTTTTT. Translating it yields CASSFLFDPTREKLFF.